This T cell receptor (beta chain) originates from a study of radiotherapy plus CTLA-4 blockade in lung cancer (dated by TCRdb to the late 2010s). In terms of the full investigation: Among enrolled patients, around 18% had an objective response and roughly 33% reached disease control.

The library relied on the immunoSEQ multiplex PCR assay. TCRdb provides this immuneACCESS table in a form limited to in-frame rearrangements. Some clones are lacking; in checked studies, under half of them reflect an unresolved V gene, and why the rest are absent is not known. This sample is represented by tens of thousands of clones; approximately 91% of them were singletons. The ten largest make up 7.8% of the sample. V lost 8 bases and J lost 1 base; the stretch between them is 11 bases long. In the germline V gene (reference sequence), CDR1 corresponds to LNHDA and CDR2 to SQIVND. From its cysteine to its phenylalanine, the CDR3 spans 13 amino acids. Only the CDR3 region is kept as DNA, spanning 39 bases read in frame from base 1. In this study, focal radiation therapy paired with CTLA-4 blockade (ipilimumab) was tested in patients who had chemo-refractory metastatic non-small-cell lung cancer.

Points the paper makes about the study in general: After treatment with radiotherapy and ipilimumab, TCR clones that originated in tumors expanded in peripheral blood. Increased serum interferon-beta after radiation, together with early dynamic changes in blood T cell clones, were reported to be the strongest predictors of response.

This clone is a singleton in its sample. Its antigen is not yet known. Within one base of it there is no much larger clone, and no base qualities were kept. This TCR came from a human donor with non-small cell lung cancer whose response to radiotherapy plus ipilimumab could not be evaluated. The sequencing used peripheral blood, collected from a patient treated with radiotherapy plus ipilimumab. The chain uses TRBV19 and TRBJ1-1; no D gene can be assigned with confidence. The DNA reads TGTGCCAGTTCCTCAGTGGCGAACACTGAAGCTTTCTTT. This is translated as CASSSVANTEAFF.